Sequencing of this T cell receptor beta chain was carried out in a study of shared clonotypes between healthy human individuals. Across the whole study: A donor's plate count was three for CD4 naive and three for CD4 memory; CD8 naive had two and CD8 memory one. Study findings and constraints: Of the naive CD4 clonotypes, roughly 5% were shared across several donors. Few donors restricted represented genetic and exposure-history diversity.

As concerns this clone: The target antigen is unknown.

Using immunoSEQ multiplex PCR, the repertoire was profiled, and TCRdb retains in-frame clones only, with some absent. The table shows more than 2 million clones, with about 93% occurring only once. This CDR3 contains 14 residues. In germline, CDR1 is SEHNR, CDR2 FQNEAQ (reference sequence). Trimming took 4 bases from V and 0 from J, leaving 10 bases between them. Naive CD8 populations comprised CD45RO-negative cells positively selected for CCR7, excluding terminally differentiated effector memory CD45RA+ cells. The chain joins TRBV7-9 to TRBJ2-7; D gene uncertain. The specimen was naive CD8+ T cells from PBMCs. This receptor was obtained from a man younger than 35 in good health. Some clones in this sample may be carry-over from other donors' samples. CDR3 in DNA: TGTGCCAGCAGCTCAGGCTCGGCCTCCTACGAGCAGTACTTC. Translating it yields CASSSGSASYEQYF.